This T cell receptor beta chain was captured in a study of cytomegalovirus exposure and HLA in healthy donors. General study results and limits: Indistinguishability led to the exclusion of some V segments, TRBV6-2 and TRBV6-3 included.

To note about this clone: Its antigen is currently unknown.

CDR1 MGHDK and CDR2 SYGVNS come from the germline V gene. Between the trimmed V and J ends, which lost 1 base and 5 bases, there was a span of 12 bases. This CDR3 comprises 15 residues. It was with 60 Vbeta and 13 Jbeta primers that the PCR ran. Repertoires were generated with immunoSEQ multiplex PCR, while TCRdb's copy carries only in-frame clones and drops some. The table records about 130,000 clones, over 75% of them present only once. This chain links TRBV25-1 with TRBJ1-3; maybe TRBD1 (5 bases). The TCR was taken from a male donor in good health and CMV-seropositive. The sample comprised PBMCs. This CDR3 reads CASSELSAGRNTIYF. The CDR3 region has the DNA TGTGCCAGCAGTGAATTATCGGCAGGGAGAAACACCATATATTTT.